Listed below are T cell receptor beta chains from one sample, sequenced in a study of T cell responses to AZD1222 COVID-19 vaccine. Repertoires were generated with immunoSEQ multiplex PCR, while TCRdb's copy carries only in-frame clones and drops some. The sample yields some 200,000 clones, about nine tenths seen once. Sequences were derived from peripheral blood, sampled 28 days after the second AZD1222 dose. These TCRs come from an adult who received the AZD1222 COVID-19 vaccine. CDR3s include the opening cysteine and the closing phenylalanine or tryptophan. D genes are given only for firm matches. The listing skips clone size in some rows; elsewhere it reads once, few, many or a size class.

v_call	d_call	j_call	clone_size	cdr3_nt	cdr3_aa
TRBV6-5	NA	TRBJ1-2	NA	TGTGCCAGTGCCGTCCTGGGAGGGACCTATGGCTACACCTTC	CASAVLGGTYGYTF
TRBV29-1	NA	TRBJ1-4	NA	TGCAGCGCCCAATCGGGGGGGGAAAAACTGTTTTTT	CSAQSGGEKLFF
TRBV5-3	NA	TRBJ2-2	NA	TGTGCCAGAAGCTTGGTTCTTCCGGGGATTTCCCCCGGGGAGCTGTTTTTT	CARSLVLPGISPGELFF
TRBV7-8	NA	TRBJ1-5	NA	TGTGCCAGCAGCTTAGGACAGCCATCCTATAGCAATCAGCCCCAGCATTTT	CASSLGQPSYSNQPQHF
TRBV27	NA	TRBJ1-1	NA	TGTGCCAGCAAGCCGGGATGGAGGACTGAAGCTTTCTTT	CASKPGWRTEAFF
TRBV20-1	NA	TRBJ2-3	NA	TGCAGTGCTTGTGGGGGATGGACAGATACGCAGTATTTT	CSACGGWTDTQYF
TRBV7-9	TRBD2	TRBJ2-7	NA	TGTGCCAGCAGGGCTAGCGGGGAGTGGGCCTACGAGCAGTACTTC	CASRASGEWAYEQYF
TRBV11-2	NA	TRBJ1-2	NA	TGTGCCAGCAGGGAGGACAGACCGGGCTACACCTTC	CASREDRPGYTF
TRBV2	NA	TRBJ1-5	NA	TGTGCCAGCCGAGCCCTGGATAGCAATCAGCCCCAGCATTTT	CASRALDSNQPQHF
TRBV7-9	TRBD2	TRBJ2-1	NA	TGTGCCAGCAGCTTAGGTCGGGCTAGCGGGGGCCCTGAGCAGTTCTTC	CASSLGRASGGPEQFF
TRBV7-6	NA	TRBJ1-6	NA	TGTGCCAGCAGCTTAGACGACCGTGGTAATTCACCCCTCCACTTT	CASSLDDRGNSPLHF
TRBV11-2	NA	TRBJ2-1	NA	TGTGCCAGCAGCCCGCCTGCGGGGCCGGGGTACAATGAGCAGTTCTTC	CASSPPAGPGYNEQFF
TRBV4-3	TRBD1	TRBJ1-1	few	TGCGCCAGCAGCCATGGACAGGGGACTGAAGCTTTCTTT	CASSHGQGTEAFF
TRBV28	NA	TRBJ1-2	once	TGTGCCAGCAGTCCCCCTACTACACGGGGCTACACCTTC	CASSPPTTRGYTF
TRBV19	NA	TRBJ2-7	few	TGTGCCACCACGGGAGGACAGGGTACCTACGAGCAGTACTTC	CATTGGQGTYEQYF
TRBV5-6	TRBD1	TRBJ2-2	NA	TGTGCCAGCAGCTGGGACAGGGGTACAGCGAACACCGGGGAGCTGTTTTTT	CASSWDRGTANTGELFF
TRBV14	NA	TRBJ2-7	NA	TGTGCCAGCAGTCCACCGACGGGGGGCCCCCTCTACGAGCAGTACTTC	CASSPPTGGPLYEQYF
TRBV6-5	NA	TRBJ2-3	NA	TGTGCCAGCAGTCTCGGGGCGAACGCAGATACGCAGTATTTT	CASSLGANADTQYF
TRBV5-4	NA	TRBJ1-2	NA	TGTGCCAGCAGCTTGGATGCAGGGTTAGATGGCTACACCTTC	CASSLDAGLDGYTF
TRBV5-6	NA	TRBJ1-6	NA	TGTGCCAGCAGCTTACAGGGTTCGGTCTTTTATTCACCCCTCCACTTT	CASSLQGSVFYSPLHF
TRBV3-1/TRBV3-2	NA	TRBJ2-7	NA	TGTGCCAGCAGCCAAGGAAGGGACGAGCAGTACTTC	CASSQGRDEQYF
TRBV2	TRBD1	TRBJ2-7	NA	TGTGCCAGCAGCGGTTTCATACAGGGGCTATCCTACGAGCAGTACTTC	CASSGFIQGLSYEQYF
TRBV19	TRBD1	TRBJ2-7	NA	TGTGCCAGTACCCCGACAGGGGGAATCTACGAGCAGTACTTC	CASTPTGGIYEQYF
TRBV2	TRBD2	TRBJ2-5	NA	TGTGCCAGCAGCGAGGGACTAGCGGGGGGTCGGGTGACCCAGTACTTC	CASSEGLAGGRVTQYF
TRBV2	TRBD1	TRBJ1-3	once	TGTGCCAGCAGGAAACAGGGGGCGGCTGGAAACACCATATATTTT	CASRKQGAAGNTIYF
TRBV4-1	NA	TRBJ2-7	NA	TGCGCCAGCAGCCAACACAGCCGGACCTACGAGCAGTACTTC	CASSQHSRTYEQYF
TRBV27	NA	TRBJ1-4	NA	TGTGCCAGCAGTTCCTTCCCCGGGGCGCCTAATGAAAAACTGTTTTTT	CASSSFPGAPNEKLFF
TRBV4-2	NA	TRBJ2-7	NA	TGTGCCAGCAGCCCAAATGGGGCGGACTCCTACGAGCAGTACTTC	CASSPNGADSYEQYF
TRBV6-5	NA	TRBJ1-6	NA	TGTGCCAGCAGTTACGTCGACAGCCGAAATTCACCCCTCCACTTT	CASSYVDSRNSPLHF
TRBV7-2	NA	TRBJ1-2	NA	TGTGCCAGCAGCCCCTCCTGGGGGGGAGGCTATGGCTACACCTTC	CASSPSWGGGYGYTF
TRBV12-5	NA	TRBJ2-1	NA	TGTGCTAGTGCCCTTTCCACCTCCTACAATGAGCAGTTCTTC	CASALSTSYNEQFF
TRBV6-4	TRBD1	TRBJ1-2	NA	TGTGCCAGCAGTGACATTGGGGCAGGGGGCTCCTACTATGGCTACACCTTC	CASSDIGAGGSYYGYTF
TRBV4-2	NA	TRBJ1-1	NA	TGTGCCAGCAGCCATCGTGGGGATATGAACACTGAAGCTTTCTTT	CASSHRGDMNTEAFF
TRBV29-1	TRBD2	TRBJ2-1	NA	TGCAGCGTTGAAGATGTTAGCGGGAGGGCCTGGAGATACAATGAGCAGTTCTTC	CSVEDVSGRAWRYNEQFF
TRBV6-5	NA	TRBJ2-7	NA	TGTGCCAGCAGTTACCGGGCTAGACCAAGGGAGCAGTACTTC	CASSYRARPREQYF
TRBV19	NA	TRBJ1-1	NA	TGTGCCAGTAGTGAGAGGGCAAACACTGAAGCTTTCTTT	CASSERANTEAFF
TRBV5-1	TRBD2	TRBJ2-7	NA	TGCGCCAGCAGCCAGGGACTAGCGGGGGAACACGAGCAGTACTTC	CASSQGLAGEHEQYF
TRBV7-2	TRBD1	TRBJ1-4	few	TGTGCCAGCAGCTTATCCCAGGGGGGGGGAGAAAAACTGTTTTTT	CASSLSQGGGEKLFF
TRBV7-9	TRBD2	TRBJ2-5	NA	TGTGCCAGCAGCTCTAGCGGGGAGACCCAGTACTTC	CASSSSGETQYF
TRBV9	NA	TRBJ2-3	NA	TGTGCCAGCAGCACTCGGACACCAAGCACAGATACGCAGTATTTT	CASSTRTPSTDTQYF
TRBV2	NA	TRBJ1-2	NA	TGTGCCAGCAGTGACCAGCAGGATGGCTACACCTTC	CASSDQQDGYTF
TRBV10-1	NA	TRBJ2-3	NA	TGCGCCAGCAGTGAGGGTAGTGGAGAGGATACGCAGTATTTT	CASSEGSGEDTQYF